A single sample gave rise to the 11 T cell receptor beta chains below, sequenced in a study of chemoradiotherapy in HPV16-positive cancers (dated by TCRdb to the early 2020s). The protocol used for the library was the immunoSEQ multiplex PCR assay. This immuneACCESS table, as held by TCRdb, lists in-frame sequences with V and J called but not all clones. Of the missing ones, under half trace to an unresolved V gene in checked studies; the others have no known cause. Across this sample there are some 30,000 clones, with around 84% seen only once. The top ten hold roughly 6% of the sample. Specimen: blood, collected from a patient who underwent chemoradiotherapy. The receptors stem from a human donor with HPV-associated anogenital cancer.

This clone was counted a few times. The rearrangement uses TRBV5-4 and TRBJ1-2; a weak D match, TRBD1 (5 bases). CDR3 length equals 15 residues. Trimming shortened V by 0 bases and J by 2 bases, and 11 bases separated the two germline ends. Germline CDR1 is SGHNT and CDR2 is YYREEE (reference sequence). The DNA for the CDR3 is TGTGCCAGCAGCTTGGAATGGGGGGGGAACTATGGCTACACCTTC. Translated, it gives CASSLEWGGNYGYTF.

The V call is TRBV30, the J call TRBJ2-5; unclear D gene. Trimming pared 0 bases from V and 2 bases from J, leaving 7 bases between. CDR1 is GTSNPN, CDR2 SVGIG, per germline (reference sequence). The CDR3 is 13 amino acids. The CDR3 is CAWSVGRQETQYF. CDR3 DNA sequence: TGTGCCTGGAGTGTGGGTAGACAAGAGACCCAGTACTTC.

The CDR3 sequence: CASSLGGGRGQRGFNEQFF. For the CDR3, the DNA is TGTGCCAGCAGCTTAGGGGGGGGAAGAGGCCAGCGGGGTTTCAATGAGCAGTTCTTC. The chain employs TRBV11-3 and TRBJ2-1, with 7 bases aligning to TRBD2. The CDR3 runs 19 residues. Trimming cost V 1 base and J 6 bases; bases outside gene matches: 18. Germline V gene data show CDR1 as SGHNT and CDR2 as YENEEA.

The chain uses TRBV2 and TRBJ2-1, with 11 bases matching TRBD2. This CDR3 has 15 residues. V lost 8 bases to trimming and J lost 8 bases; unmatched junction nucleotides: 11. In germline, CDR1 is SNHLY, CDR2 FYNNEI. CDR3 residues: CASAEGTSGLYEQFF. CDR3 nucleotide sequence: TGTGCCAGCGCGGAGGGGACTAGCGGTCTCTATGAGCAGTTCTTC.

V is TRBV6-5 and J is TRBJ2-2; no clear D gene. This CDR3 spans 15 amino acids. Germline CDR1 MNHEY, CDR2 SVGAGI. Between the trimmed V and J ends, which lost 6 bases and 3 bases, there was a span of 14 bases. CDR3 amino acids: CASRSTTRDTGELFF. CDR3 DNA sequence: TGTGCCAGCAGATCGACAACTCGAGACACCGGGGAGCTGTTTTTT.

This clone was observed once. The CDR3 region has the DNA TGTGCCAGTACCCTGGACAGGGTCTCTGGAAACACCATATATTTT. Encoded protein: CASTLDRVSGNTIYF. The chain joins TRBV19 to TRBJ1-3; TRBD1 agrees at 8 bases. Germline-derived CDR1 and CDR2 are LNHDA and SQIVND (reference sequence). The CDR3 totals 15 residues. The ends lost 7 bases at V and 0 bases at J; junction bases unmatched: 5.

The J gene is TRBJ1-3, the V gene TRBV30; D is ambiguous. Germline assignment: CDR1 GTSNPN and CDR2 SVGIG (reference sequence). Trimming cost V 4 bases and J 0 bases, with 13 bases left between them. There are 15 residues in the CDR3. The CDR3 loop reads CAWTRLERSGNTIYF. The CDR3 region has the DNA TGTGCCTGGACTCGCCTTGAACGCTCTGGAAACACCATATATTTT.

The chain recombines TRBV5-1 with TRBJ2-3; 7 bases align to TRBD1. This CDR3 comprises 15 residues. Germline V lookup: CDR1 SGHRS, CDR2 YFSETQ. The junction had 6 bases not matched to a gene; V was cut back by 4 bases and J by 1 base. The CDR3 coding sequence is TGCGCCAGCAGCCCGGGGCAGGGGGGCACAGATACGCAGTATTTT. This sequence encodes CASSPGQGGTDTQYF.

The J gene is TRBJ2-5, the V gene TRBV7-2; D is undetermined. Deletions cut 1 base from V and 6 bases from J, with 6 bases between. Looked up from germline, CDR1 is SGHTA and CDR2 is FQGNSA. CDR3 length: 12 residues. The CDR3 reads CASSLVYQTQYF. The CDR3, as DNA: TGTGCCAGCAGCTTAGTTTACCAGACCCAGTACTTC.

CDR3 amino acids: CSVDATGAISYEQYF. The CDR3, as DNA: TGCAGCGTTGATGCGACAGGGGCCATTTCCTACGAGCAGTACTTC. The V and J genes are TRBV29-1 and TRBJ2-7; 8 nucleotides agree with TRBD1. The V gene end was trimmed by 3 bases and the J gene end by 1 base; junction bases not matched to a gene: 8. Looked up from germline, CDR1 is SQVTM and CDR2 is ANQGSEA. The CDR3 is made up of 15 amino acids.

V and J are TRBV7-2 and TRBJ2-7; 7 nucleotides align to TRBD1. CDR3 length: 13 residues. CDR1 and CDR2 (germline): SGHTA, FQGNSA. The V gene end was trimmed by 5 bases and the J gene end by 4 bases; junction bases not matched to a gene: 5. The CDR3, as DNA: TGTGCCAGCAGCATAAGACAGGGATACGAGCAGTACGTC. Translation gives CASSIRQGYEQYV.